This TCR beta chain was captured in a study of blood T cell repertoires in COVID-19. Under the authors' procedure: The authors estimated nucleated cell counts from reference gene primer amplification. Only in-frame clones appear in the TCRdb table, and some are missing; sequencing was by immunoSEQ multiplex PCR. V and J calls and clone size are given by that table; D and trimming were obtained from the DNA. The data show about 330,000 clones, around 88% seen once. Trimming shortened V by 8 bases and J by 6 bases, and 14 bases separated the two germline ends. CDR3 length: 14 residues. Germline V gives CDR1 SNHLY, CDR2 FYNNEI.

This receptor was identified in a woman between 45 and 65 years old with acute or convalescent COVID-19. Sequencing input: peripheral blood. The chain couples TRBV2 to TRBJ1-6, with a weak D call TRBD1 (6 bases). The CDR3 loop reads CASRDRTSNSPLHF. The CDR3 coding sequence is TGTGCCAGCCGCGACAGGACATCTAATTCACCCCTCCACTTT.